This T cell receptor beta chain stems from a study of metastatic and nonmetastatic thyroid tumors. The study, taken as a whole, reports: Malignant tumors reportedly showed significantly higher TCR beta diversity than benign nodules in both blood and tumor.

Each patient went into thyroid surgery without having received any treatment. Using MiXCR, TCRdb re-called clones from the PCR reads. There are 30,000 or so clones in the sample; over 25% occur only once, and 6% to 8% lies in the top ten. In this sample, this clone turned up many times. Its matching antigen is unknown. This sample also contains other DNA sequences that code for the same CDR3. The CDR3 covers 16 residues. Germline CDR1 is DFQATT and CDR2 is SNEGSKA (reference sequence). Trimming at V came to 1 base and at J to 4 bases, leaving 12 bases not matched to a gene. Sequenced material: blood. This receptor was taken from a female donor with papillary thyroid cancer or a benign thyroid nodule (not recorded which). Some clones in this sample may be carry-over from other donors' samples. J is TRBJ2-5 and V is TRBV20-1, with 7 positions matching TRBD1. CDR3 in DNA: TGCAGTGCTAGAGCCCCCCGGACAGGAACAGGAGAGACCCAGTACTTC. This gives the protein CSARAPRTGTGETQYF.